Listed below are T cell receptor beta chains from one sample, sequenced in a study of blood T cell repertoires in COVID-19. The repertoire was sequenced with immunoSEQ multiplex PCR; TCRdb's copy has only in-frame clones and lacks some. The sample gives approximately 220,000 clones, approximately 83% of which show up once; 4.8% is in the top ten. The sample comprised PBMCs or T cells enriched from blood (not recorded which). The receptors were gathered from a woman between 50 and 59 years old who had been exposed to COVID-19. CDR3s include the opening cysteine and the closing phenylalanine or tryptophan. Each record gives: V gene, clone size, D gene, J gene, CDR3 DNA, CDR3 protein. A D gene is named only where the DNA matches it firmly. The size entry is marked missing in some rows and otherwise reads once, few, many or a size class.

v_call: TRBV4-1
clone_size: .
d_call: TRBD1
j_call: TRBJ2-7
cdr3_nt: TGCGCCAGCAGCCAAGGGGGGACAGCTTACTACGAGCAGTACTTC
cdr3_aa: CASSQGGTAYYEQYF

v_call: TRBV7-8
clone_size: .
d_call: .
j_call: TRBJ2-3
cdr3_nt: TGTGCCAGCAGCTTAGGTATCGTACTAGCCGGCACAGATACGCAGTATTTT
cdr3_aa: CASSLGIVLAGTDTQYF

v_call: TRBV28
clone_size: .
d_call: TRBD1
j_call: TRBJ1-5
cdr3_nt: TGTGCCAGCAGTGTAGACAGGGTTATCAATCAGCCCCAGCATTTT
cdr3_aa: CASSVDRVINQPQHF

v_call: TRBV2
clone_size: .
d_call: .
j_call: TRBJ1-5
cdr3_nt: TGTGCCAGTGCCTCAGGGGTCTATAGCAATCAGCCCCAGCATTTT
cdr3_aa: CASASGVYSNQPQHF

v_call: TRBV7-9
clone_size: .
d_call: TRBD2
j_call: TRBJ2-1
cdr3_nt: TGTGCCAGCAGCTTAGCTGACCTAGCGGGGGGGCTCTACAATGAGCAGTTCTTC
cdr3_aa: CASSLADLAGGLYNEQFF

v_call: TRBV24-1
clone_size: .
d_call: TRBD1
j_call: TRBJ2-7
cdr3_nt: TGTGCCACCAGTGATTTCCATGACAGGGGGTCCTACGAGCAGTACTTC
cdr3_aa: CATSDFHDRGSYEQYF

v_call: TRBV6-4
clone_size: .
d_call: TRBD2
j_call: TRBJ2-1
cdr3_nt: TGTGCCAGCAGTGACCTAGCGGAGGGTGAGCAGTTCTTC
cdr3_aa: CASSDLAEGEQFF

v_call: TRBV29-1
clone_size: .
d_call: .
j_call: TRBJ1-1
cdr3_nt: TGCAGCGTTGAAAAGGGTAGGGGTGGCACTGAAGCTTTCTTT
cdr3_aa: CSVEKGRGGTEAFF

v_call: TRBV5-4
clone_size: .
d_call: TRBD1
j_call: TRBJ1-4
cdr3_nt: TGTGCCAGCAGCCCGGGTGGGACAGGTGGATTGAGTAGTGAAAAACTGTTTTTT
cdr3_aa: CASSPGGTGGLSSEKLFF

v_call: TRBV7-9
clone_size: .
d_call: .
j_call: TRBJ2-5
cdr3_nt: TGTGCCAGCAGCGTCCCGGGGGGCGGGCAAGAGACCCAGTACTTC
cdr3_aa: CASSVPGGGQETQYF

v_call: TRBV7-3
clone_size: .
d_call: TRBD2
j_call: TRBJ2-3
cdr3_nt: TGTGCCAGCAGCTTAGGCTATAGCGGGGAAACAGATACGCAGTATTTT
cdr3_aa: CASSLGYSGETDTQYF

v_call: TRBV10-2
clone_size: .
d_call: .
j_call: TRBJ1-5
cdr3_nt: TGCGCCAGCAGAGAGCGAGGAGGGAGCAATCAGCCCCAGCATTTT
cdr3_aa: CASRERGGSNQPQHF

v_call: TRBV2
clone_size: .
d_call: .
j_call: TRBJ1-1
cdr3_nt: TGTGCCAGCAGTGCTTCGGGAAAGAACACTGAAGCTTTCTTT
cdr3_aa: CASSASGKNTEAFF

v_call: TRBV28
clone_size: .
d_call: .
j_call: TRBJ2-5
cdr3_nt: TGTGCCAGCAGTGGGGGGGGCAGGGGGCACGAGACCCAGTACTTC
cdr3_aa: CASSGGGRGHETQYF

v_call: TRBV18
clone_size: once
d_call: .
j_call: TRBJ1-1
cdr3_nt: TGTGCCAGCTCACCGACAGTCATGAACACTGAAGCTTTCTTT
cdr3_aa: CASSPTVMNTEAFF

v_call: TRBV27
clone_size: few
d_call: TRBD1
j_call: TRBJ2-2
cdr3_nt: TGTGCCAGCAGTTCCATCGGACAGGGAGGTCCCGGGGAGCTGTTTTTT
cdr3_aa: CASSSIGQGGPGELFF

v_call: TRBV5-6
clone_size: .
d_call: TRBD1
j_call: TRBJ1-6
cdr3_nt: TGTGCCAGCAGCTTGGGGACAGGGGGCGCGTCCTATAATTCACCCCTCCACTTT
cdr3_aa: CASSLGTGGASYNSPLHF

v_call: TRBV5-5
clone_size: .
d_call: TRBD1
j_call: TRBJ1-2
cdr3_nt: TGTGCCAGCAGCTTGGACAGGGGCTATGGCTACACCTTC
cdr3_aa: CASSLDRGYGYTF

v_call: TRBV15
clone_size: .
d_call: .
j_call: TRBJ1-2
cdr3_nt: TGTGCCACCAGCATGGAGACGCGGGGGAATGGCTACACCTTC
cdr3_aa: CATSMETRGNGYTF

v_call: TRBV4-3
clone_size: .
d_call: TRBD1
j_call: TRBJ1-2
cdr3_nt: TGCGCCAGCAGCCAAGAGCAGACAGGGGACCTTCCATGGGGCTACACCTTC
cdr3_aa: CASSQEQTGDLPWGYTF